This T cell receptor beta chain was recorded in a study of CD4 and CD8 cells across lung adenocarcinoma regions. TCRdb reprocessed the PCR reads with MiXCR, giving one entry per CDR3 protein. Of tens of thousands of distinct CDR3 sequences listed, under 70% were seen once; the top ten hold about a quarter. CDR3 size: 13 residues. V lost 7 bases to trimming and J lost 2 bases, with 11 bases between them. Germline-derived CDR1 and CDR2 are MNHNS and SASEGT. Only a few counts were recorded for this clonotype. This chain uses TRBV6-1 with TRBJ2-5; a weak D match, TRBD2 (5 bases). This TCR derives from a female donor with lung adenocarcinoma. The CD4 and CD8 labels of this study may be unreliable. The sequencing input was CD8+ T cells from the center of a lung tumor. CDR3 region: CASIRAAQETQYF. The CDR3 DNA follows: TGTGCCAGCATAAGAGCGGCTCAAGAGACCCAGTACTTC.